The 27 T cell receptor beta chains below all came from one sample that was sequenced in a study of T cell responses to AZD1222 COVID-19 vaccine. Only in-frame clones appear in the TCRdb table, and some are missing; sequencing was by immunoSEQ multiplex PCR. The sample shows more than 100,000 clones, 70% to 90% of them seen only once. Here the sequenced sample was peripheral blood, taken on day 0 of AZD1222 vaccination. These TCRs come from an adult in good health.

The chain's CDR3 is CASSELSGQAFYGYTF. In DNA, the CDR3 is TGTGCCAGCAGTGAATTATCGGGACAGGCTTTCTATGGCTACACCTTC. The chain combines TRBV25-1 with TRBJ1-2; 8 bases align to TRBD1. V lost 1 base and J lost 4; bases outside the gene matches: 8. The CDR3 is made up of 16 amino acids. Germline loops: CDR1 MGHDK, CDR2 SYGVNS.

The chain carries TRBV18 and TRBJ1-5, with unresolved D. Germline loops: CDR1 KGHSH, CDR2 LQKENI. Trimming took 2 bases from V and 1 from J, leaving 3 bases between them. The CDR3 is 13 amino acids. DNA of the CDR3: TGTGCCAGCTCACCAATGAGCAATCAGCCCCAGCATTTT. The encoded protein is CASSPMSNQPQHF.

This clone was counted a few times. The chain employs TRBV5-1 and TRBJ2-3; tentatively, D is TRBD2 (6 bases). Trimming shortened V by 2 bases and J by 4 bases, and 8 bases separated the two germline ends. The CDR3 consists of 13 residues. Per the germline V gene, CDR1 is SGHRS and CDR2 is YFSETQ. The CDR3 nucleotides are TGCGCCAGCAGCTTATGGGGGGCAGATACGCAGTATTTT. The encoded protein is CASSLWGADTQYF.

The chain is built from TRBV9 and TRBJ1-6; tentative D call: TRBD1 (5 bases). The CDR3 is made up of 15 amino acids. The ends were cut back, 0 bases at V and 5 bases at J, with 9 bases in the middle. Germline V gene data show CDR1 as SGDLS and CDR2 as YYNGEE. CDR3 bases: TGTGCCAGCAGCGTAGAGGGGCCTAATAATTCACCCCTCCACTTT. Protein sequence: CASSVEGPNNSPLHF. Full variable domain (outside the CDR3, taken from reference TRBV9 and TRBJ1-6): DSGVTQTPKHLITATGQRVTLRCSPRSGDLSVYWYQQSLDQGLQFLIQYYNGEERAKGNILERFSAQQFPDLHSELNLSSLELGDSALYFCASSVEGPNNSPLHFGNGTRLTVT.

The chain uses TRBV2 and TRBJ2-1; D perhaps matches TRBD2 (7 bases). There are 18 residues in the CDR3. V lost 6 bases to trimming and J lost 4 bases, with 25 bases between them. Germline CDR1 SNHLY, CDR2 FYNNEI. The CDR3 sequence is CASSLPFSPGGIYNEQFF. DNA for the CDR3: TGTGCCAGCAGCTTACCCTTTTCCCCGGGGGGCATTTACAATGAGCAGTTCTTC.

This chain joins TRBV7-2 and TRBJ2-5; D could derive from TRBD1 or TRBD2 (5 bases each). This CDR3 region has 14 residues. V gave up 3 bases and J gave up 2 bases, with 10 bases separating them. The germline CDR1 and CDR2 sequences are SGHTA and FQGNSA. Written as DNA, the CDR3 is TGTGCCAGCAGCTTGGCCGGGACGCAAGAGACCCAGTACTTC. It encodes CASSLAGTQETQYF.

This chain links TRBV7-3 with TRBJ1-6, with 9 positions matching TRBD1. The ends lost 5 bases at V and 10 bases at J; junction bases unmatched: 9. The CDR3 is made up of 15 amino acids. Germline V gives CDR1 SGHTA, CDR2 FQGTGA. The CDR3 protein is CASSRKGQGGSPLHF. Here the CDR3 DNA reads TGTGCCAGCAGCAGGAAGGGACAGGGAGGCTCACCCCTCCACTTT. The variable domain in full, with the rest retrieved from reference TRBV7-3 and TRBJ1-6, is GAGVSQTPSNKVTEKGKYVELRCDPISGHTALYWYRQSLGQGPEFLIYFQGTGAADDSGLPNDRFFAVRPEGSVSTLKIQRTERGDSAVYLCASSRKGQGGSPLHFGNGTRLTVT.

This chain joins TRBV7-9 and TRBJ1-4, with D perhaps matching TRBD1 (6 bases). Deletions cut 1 base from V and 8 bases from J, with 11 bases between. Germline values: CDR1 SEHNR, CDR2 FQNEAQ (reference sequence). This CDR3 has 14 residues. Here the CDR3 DNA reads TGTGCCAGCAGCTTAGTGGGGGGGCACGAAAAACTGTTTTTT. Amino acid sequence: CASSLVGGHEKLFF.

This rearrangement joins TRBV27 to TRBJ1-2, with 7 positions matching TRBD1. This CDR3 is 17 amino acids long. The J segment lost 7 bases and the V segment lost 5 bases, leaving 19 bases of the junction unmatched. Germline values: CDR1 MNHEY, CDR2 SMNVEV (reference sequence). The CDR3 sequence is CASSPGPVNRGLAGYTF. The CDR3 DNA reads TGTGCCAGCAGTCCCGGCCCGGTGAACAGGGGATTGGCTGGCTACACCTTC.

This chain connects TRBV7-6 to TRBJ2-5, with a possible D match to TRBD1 (6 bases). The germline gives CDR1 SGHVS, CDR2 FNYEAQ. Trimming removed 1 base from V and 9 bases from J, with 15 bases in between. The CDR3 totals 14 residues. Written as DNA, the CDR3 is TGTGCCAGCAGCTTAGTATCAGTCCCAGGGGCCCAGTACTTC. It specifies CASSLVSVPGAQYF. The full variable domain, rest sourced from reference TRBV7-6 and TRBJ2-5, is GAGVSQSPRYKVTKRGQDVALRCDPISGHVSLYWYRQALGQGPEFLTYFNYEAQQDKSGLPNDRFSAERPEGSISTLTIQRTEQRDSAMYRCASSLVSVPGAQYFGPGTRLLVL.

V gene TRBV24-1 combines with J gene TRBJ1-2; maybe TRBD1 (6 bases). Germline loops: CDR1 KGHDR, CDR2 SFDVKD. Trimming removed 9 bases from V and 5 bases from J, with 12 bases in between. The CDR3 has 12 residues. The CDR3 reads CATQDSAYGYTF. The CDR3 DNA reads TGTGCCACCCAGGACAGTGCTTATGGCTACACCTTC.

This chain connects TRBV2 to TRBJ1-1; D may be TRBD1 (6 bases). The CDR3 extends over 14 amino acids. Trimming stripped 8 bases from V and 7 bases from J, with 20 bases between. Germline V gene lookup returns CDR1 SNHLY and CDR2 FYNNEI. CDR3 DNA sequence: TGTGCCAGCGTGGGAGGAAGGGGGAGGGTTGAAGCTTTCTTT. Protein: CASVGGRGRVEAFF.

CDR3 sequence (DNA): TGCGCCAGCAGCCTCGGGACCCTTGGCAATCAGCCCCAGCATTTT. It yields the protein CASSLGTLGNQPQHF. The V call is TRBV4-1, the J call TRBJ1-5, with D possibly TRBD1 on 5 matching bases. CDR3 size: 15 residues. Trimming took off 4 bases at V and 2 bases at J, with 12 bases between the two ends. Germline values: CDR1 MGHRA, CDR2 YSYEKL.

As concerns this clone: Other DNA sequences in this sample translate to the same CDR3. The chain couples TRBV27 to TRBJ1-2, with D perhaps matching TRBD1 (6 bases). The V gene lost 2 bases and the J gene lost 2 bases, with 9 bases spanning the gap. The CDR3 length is 14 residues. Germline lookup yields CDR1 MNHEY and CDR2 SMNVEV (reference sequence). CDR3 sequence: CASSLKGGNYGYTF. CDR3 bases: TGTGCCAGCAGTTTAAAGGGGGGGAACTATGGCTACACCTTC.

This chain uses TRBV7-2 with TRBJ1-2, with D unclear. Germline-derived CDR1 and CDR2 are SGHTA and FQGNSA. The CDR3 loop spans 13 amino acids. Trimming took off 5 bases at V and 4 bases at J, with 11 bases between the two ends. CDR3 nucleotides: TGTGCCAGCAGCCGCGGACCGGGCTATGGCTACACCTTC. Amino acid sequence: CASSRGPGYGYTF.

The V call is TRBV19, the J call TRBJ1-3; 8 bases align to TRBD1. CDR1 LNHDA and CDR2 SQIVND come from the germline V gene (reference sequence). The length of the CDR3 is 15 residues. Losses at the gene ends were 5 bases for V and 2 bases for J; bases not matched to a gene: 5. CDR3 residues: CASSPWTGTGNTIYF. CDR3 bases: TGTGCCAGTAGTCCCTGGACAGGGACTGGAAACACCATATATTTT.

This chain uses TRBV6-5 with TRBJ1-1; D uncertain. The germline V gene has CDR1 MNHEY and CDR2 SVGAGI. The ends were cut back, 5 bases at V and 6 bases at J, with 7 bases in the middle. The CDR3 extends over 11 amino acids. The CDR3 coding sequence is TGTGCCAGCAGTCCCCCTCCTGAAGCTTTCTTT. This translates into CASSPPPEAFF.

The V gene is TRBV11-2, the J gene TRBJ2-1, with D hard to call. The germline CDR1 and CDR2 sequences are SGHAT and FQNNGV. The CDR3 runs 11 residues. Trimming stripped 2 bases from V and 10 bases from J, with 6 bases between. CDR3 bases: TGTGCCAGCAGCTTATTTAGCGAGCAGTTCTTC. Its translation: CASSLFSEQFF.

J is TRBJ2-1 and V is TRBV11-3; 8 positions match TRBD2. This CDR3 spans 14 amino acids. CDR1 and CDR2 from the germline V gene are SGHNT and YENEEA. Trimming cost V 5 bases and J 6 bases; bases outside gene matches: 6. This CDR3 is CASSPGGLRNEQFF. The DNA for the CDR3 is TGTGCCAGCAGCCCGGGGGGGCTGCGCAATGAGCAGTTCTTC.

This clone was detected once. V is TRBV6-5 and J is TRBJ2-7, with D tentatively TRBD2 (6 bases). Germline assignment: CDR1 MNHEY and CDR2 SVGAGI. Trimming cost V 7 bases and J 6 bases, with 16 bases left between them. This CDR3 is built from 13 residues. CDR3 loop: CASTRRETSEQYF. The CDR3, as DNA: TGTGCCAGCACCCGGAGGGAAACCTCCGAGCAGTACTTC.

V and J are TRBV12-5 and TRBJ1-5; D is unclear. CDR1 is LGHNT, CDR2 FRNRAP, per germline. The CDR3 consists of 15 residues. Trimming left V 1 base short and J 1 base short, with 8 bases between. CDR3 bases: TGTGCTAGTGGTTTGGGTGAACGGAGCAATCAGCCCCAGCATTTT. This encodes CASGLGERSNQPQHF.

CDR3 coding DNA: TGTGCCAGCAGCAAATCTCCGTATAATTCACCCCTCCACTTT. Its protein is CASSKSPYNSPLHF. This chain joins TRBV21-1 and TRBJ1-6. TRBV21-1 corresponds to a pseudogene. This CDR3 has 14 amino acids.

The rearrangement joins TRBV3-1 (or the pseudogene TRBV3-2) to TRBJ1-4; 7 bases map to TRBD1. Per germline, CDR1 LGHDT and CDR2 YNNKEL (reference sequence). This CDR3 has 15 residues. V shed 4 bases and J 7 bases; nucleotides not matched to a gene: 9. The CDR3 DNA is TGTGCCAGCAGCCCAGGGTTAAACAGGGGTGAAAAACTGTTTTTT. It encodes CASSPGLNRGEKLFF.

In this sample, this clone turned up once. The chain recombines TRBV6-1 with TRBJ2-7, with TRBD2 matching 15 bases. V lost 1 base and J lost 5; bases outside the gene matches: 12. Germline V gene sequence: CDR1 MNHNS, CDR2 SASEGT. The CDR3 extends over 19 amino acids. In DNA, the CDR3 is TGTGCCAGCAGTGAAGTGCTCGCCGGACTAGCGGGGGGGCCCAACGAGCAGTACTTC. Residues: CASSEVLAGLAGGPNEQYF.

The J gene is TRBJ2-5, the V gene TRBV5-1; 8 nucleotides match TRBD2. This CDR3 is 15 amino acids long. Germline V lookup: CDR1 SGHRS, CDR2 YFSETQ. J lost 5 bases, V lost 3 bases, and 9 bases had no gene match. CDR3 bases: TGCGCCAGCAGCTCCCGACGGACTAGCTGGGAGACCCAGTACTTC. As protein: CASSSRRTSWETQYF.

This chain connects TRBV11-2 to TRBJ1-2; 7 nucleotides match TRBD1. The CDR3 loop spans 13 amino acids. Germline values: CDR1 SGHAT, CDR2 FQNNGV. The V gene end was trimmed by 4 bases and the J gene end by 8 bases; junction bases not matched to a gene: 7. CDR3 region: CASSSRQGLGYTF. The CDR3 coding sequence is TGTGCCAGCAGCTCCCGACAGGGCTTAGGCTACACCTTC.

The genes are TRBV19 and TRBJ1-3; TRBD1 matches 7 bases. The J segment lost 0 bases and the V segment lost 6 bases, leaving 8 bases of the junction unmatched. This CDR3 is 16 amino acids long. CDR1 LNHDA and CDR2 SQIVND come from the germline V gene (reference sequence). CDR3 amino acids: CASRGRDSRSGNTIYF. The DNA for the CDR3 is TGTGCCAGTAGAGGGAGGGACAGCCGCTCTGGAAACACCATATATTTT.